One and the same sample provided the 11 T cell receptor beta chains below, sequenced in a study of blood T cells in healthy people across ages. The second PCR ran about 6 to 12 cycles with a sample-barcoded 5' primer and J-beta primers. TCRdb used MiXCR to reprocess the 5' RACE reads, holding one entry per CDR3 protein. The sample has roughly 1.5 million distinct CDR3 sequences; roughly 43% are singletons. The sequenced sample consisted of blood. All receptors come from a woman aged 18-29 years in good health.

This clonotype was picked up a small number of times. The chain is built from TRBV6-5 and TRBJ2-7; no clear D gene. This CDR3 has 14 residues. Germline V gene sequence: CDR1 MNHEY, CDR2 SVGAGI. The germline V and J ends were trimmed by 2 bases and 2 bases, with 10 bases remaining between them. CDR3 coding DNA: TGTGCCAGCAGTTACGATTGGACGGCCTACGAGCAGTACTTC. This translates into CASSYDWTAYEQYF.

The chain uses TRBV6-5 and TRBJ1-2, with a weak D call TRBD1 (5 bases). Trimming cost V 0 bases and J 4 bases, with 12 bases left between them. Germline assignment: CDR1 MNHEY and CDR2 SVGAGI. There are 15 residues in the CDR3. DNA of the CDR3: TGTGCCAGCAGTTACTCCAGGGCTTCGGCCTATGGCTACACCTTC. It yields the protein CASSYSRASAYGYTF.

J is TRBJ2-4 and V is TRBV20-1; the match to TRBD2 covers 8 bases. The germline V gene encodes CDR1 DFQATT and CDR2 SNEGSKA (reference sequence). The CDR3 extends over 16 amino acids. With 1 base clipped from V and 8 bases from J, the junction kept 13 bases outside the gene matches. In nucleotides, the CDR3 is TGCAGTGCTAGAGGTGGTAGCGGGGCCCCGAGGGACATTCAGTACTTC. The encoded protein is CSARGGSGAPRDIQYF.

The chain is built from TRBV30 and TRBJ1-1; the match to TRBD1 covers 8 bases. Germline assignment: CDR1 GTSNPN and CDR2 SVGIG (reference sequence). V lost 4 bases, J lost 7 bases, and 11 bases stayed unmatched. The CDR3 runs 14 residues. The CDR3 DNA sequence: TGTGCCTGGATACCCAGGGGGCGTAATATTGAAGCTTTCTTT. The encoded protein is CAWIPRGRNIEAFF.

The J gene is TRBJ1-2, the V gene TRBV6-5; 7 positions agree with TRBD1. The CDR3 sequence is 15 residues long. Germline trimming cut 8 bases from V and 8 bases from J; bases unmatched to any gene: 17. The germline gives CDR1 MNHEY, CDR2 SVGAGI. This chain's CDR3 is CASWGGTVLKEGYTF. The CDR3 region has the DNA TGTGCCAGCTGGGGCGGGACAGTTTTGAAGGAAGGCTACACCTTC.

The chain uses TRBV27 and TRBJ2-2; D uncertain. The CDR3 is made up of 14 amino acids. V lost 5 bases and J lost 1, with 8 bases in between. Germline-derived CDR1 and CDR2 are MNHEY and SMNVEV (reference sequence). The CDR3 DNA reads TGTGCCAGCAGTAACCCGGAGAACACCGGGGAGCTGTTTTTT. It specifies CASSNPENTGELFF.

The sample holds one count of this clonotype. The genes are TRBV7-2 and TRBJ2-1, with D possibly matching TRBD1 (6 bases). The germline V gene has CDR1 SGHTA and CDR2 FQGNSA. This CDR3 spans 16 amino acids. Trimming took off 5 bases at V and 4 bases at J, with 18 bases between the two ends. CDR3 region: CASSLAGDPNYNEQFF. The CDR3, as DNA: TGTGCCAGCAGCCTGGCAGGGGACCCAAATTACAATGAGCAGTTCTTC.

V gene TRBV29-1 combines with J gene TRBJ1-2, with D possibly matching TRBD1 (5 bases). Trimming left V 8 bases short and J 0 bases short, with 22 bases between. Germline V gives CDR1 SQVTM, CDR2 ANQGSEA. The CDR3 length is 16 residues. CDR3 coding DNA: TGCAGCACCAAACCGACGGGGACCGGGGCTAACTATGGCTACACCTTC. Its protein is CSTKPTGTGANYGYTF.

V and J are TRBV11-2 and TRBJ2-4; 11 positions match TRBD2. The J call is uncertain, as TRBJ2-7 better fits the DNA end. The CDR3 has 15 amino acids. Per the germline V gene, CDR1 is SGHAT and CDR2 is FQNNGV. The CDR3 DNA sequence: TGTGCCAGCCTAGCGGGGGGACTTAAGGCGTACGAGCAGTACTTC. It codes for CASLAGGLKAYEQYF.

There are a few counts of this clonotype. This chain uses TRBV25-1 with TRBJ1-1; no reliable D call. The CDR3 loop spans 15 amino acids. V lost 8 bases to trimming and J lost 1 base, with 17 bases between them. Germline V lookup: CDR1 MGHDK, CDR2 SYGVNS. CDR3 in amino acids: CASQATLRGNTEAFF. CDR3 in DNA: TGTGCCAGCCAAGCTACTTTGAGAGGGAACACTGAAGCTTTCTTT.

The chain is built from TRBV4-1 and TRBJ2-5; TRBD2 agrees at 13 bases. CDR1 and CDR2 from the germline V gene are MGHRA and YSYEKL. The CDR3 has 16 amino acids. The junction had 11 bases not matched to a gene; V was cut back by 2 bases and J by 11 bases. The CDR3 nucleotides read TGCGCCAGCAGCCAAATCGGACTAGCGGGGGACAATGAGCAGTACTTC. Residues: CASSQIGLAGDNEQYF.